These 26 T cell receptor beta chains came from one sample sequenced in a study of shared clonotypes between healthy human individuals. The repertoire was sequenced with immunoSEQ multiplex PCR; TCRdb's copy has only in-frame clones and lacks some. The sample lists a few hundred thousand clones, around 79% seen once, with about 12% in the top ten. Specimen: PBMCs. The receptors shown here come from a woman aged 35 to 49 in good health. Some clones in this sample may be carry-over from other donors' samples.

This clone has only a few counts. V is TRBV19 and J is TRBJ2-1; D remains unclear. V was pared by 1 base and J by 9 bases, with 10 bases between. Germline CDR1 reads LNHDA; CDR2 reads SQIVND (reference sequence). There are 13 residues in the CDR3. The CDR3: CASSIVSGLEQFF. In DNA form, the CDR3 reads TGTGCCAGTAGTATAGTTTCGGGTCTTGAGCAGTTCTTC.

The V call is TRBV28, the J call TRBJ2-7; tentative D call: TRBD2 (6 bases). The length of the CDR3 is 14 residues. V was shortened by 7 bases and J by 2 bases, with 15 bases between the two germline ends. Germline V gene data show CDR1 as MDHEN and CDR2 as SYDVKM. CDR3 nucleotides: TGTGCCAGCACCCCGGGACTCAGTCCCTACGAGCAGTACTTC. Its protein is CASTPGLSPYEQYF.

V and J are TRBV25-1 and TRBJ2-7; no clear D. Germline V gene data show CDR1 as MGHDK and CDR2 as SYGVNS. The CDR3 extends over 13 amino acids. Deletions cut 5 bases from V and 2 bases from J, with 10 bases between. The CDR3 is CASSPLGPYEQYF. The CDR3 coding sequence is TGTGCCAGCAGTCCCCTAGGGCCCTACGAGCAGTACTTC.

The V and J genes are TRBV11-2 and TRBJ2-5, with D unresolved. The J call is doubtful: the DNA matches TRBJ2-7 better. Germline V gives CDR1 SGHAT, CDR2 FQNNGV. The CDR3 covers 14 residues. CDR3: CASSLYPDSYEQYF. The CDR3 DNA reads as TGTGCCAGCAGCTTATATCCAGACTCCTACGAGCAGTACTTC.

This clone occurred a few times. A far larger clone is just one base off, so this is likely a read error. V usage is TRBV4-2 and J usage is TRBJ2-5; 14 nucleotides match TRBD2. The germline gives CDR1 LGHNA, CDR2 YNFKEQ. The CDR3 is made up of 17 amino acids. In DNA form, the CDR3 reads TGTGCCGGCAGCCCGCGACTAGCGGGAGGGATGGAAGAGACCCAGTACTTC. Translated: CAGSPRLAGGMEETQYF.

The chain has TRBV6-1 and TRBJ1-5; 7 nucleotides line up with TRBD1. V shed 2 bases and J 8 bases; nucleotides not matched to a gene: 9. The CDR3 extends over 15 amino acids. The germline V gene encodes CDR1 MNHNS and CDR2 SASEGT. The CDR3 sequence: CASSETGGGSEPQHF. CDR3 DNA: TGTGCCAGCAGTGAAACGGGAGGGGGCAGCGAGCCCCAGCATTTT.

J is TRBJ2-7 and V is TRBV5-1; possibly TRBD1 or TRBD2 for D (5 bases each). Trimming took 0 bases from V and 2 from J, leaving 15 bases between them. Germline CDR1 and CDR2: SGHRS and YFSETQ. This CDR3 has 16 amino acids. CDR3 amino acids: CASSLEPGLETYEQYF. The CDR3 coding sequence is TGCGCCAGCAGCTTGGAACCGGGGCTAGAGACCTACGAGCAGTACTTC.

The chain recombines TRBV7-3 with TRBJ2-2; TRBD2 matches 13 bases. The CDR3 is made up of 17 amino acids. Germline V gene lookup returns CDR1 SGHTA and CDR2 FQGTGA. V lost 4 bases and J lost 0; bases outside the gene matches: 2. The CDR3 DNA is TGTGCCAGCAGCTCCGGACTAGCGGGAGCGAACACCGGGGAGCTGTTTTTT. The encoded protein is CASSSGLAGANTGELFF.

This clone occurred a few times. The CDR3 loop is CASSLAGMETQYF. In nucleotides, the CDR3 is TGTGCCAGCAGCTTAGCGGGGATGGAGACCCAGTACTTC. The genes are TRBV11-2 and TRBJ2-5, with D maybe TRBD2 (5 bases). The CDR3 is 13 amino acids. Germline V CDR1 and CDR2: SGHAT, FQNNGV. Between the trimmed V and J ends, which lost 1 base and 5 bases, there was a span of 8 bases.

The chain couples TRBV18 to TRBJ2-3, with D tentatively TRBD2 (6 bases). Germline CDR1 is KGHSH and CDR2 is LQKENI. With 0 bases removed from V and 10 bases from J, the gap between germline ends came to 17 bases. The CDR3 consists of 15 residues. The CDR3 bases are TGTGCCAGCTCACCACCCGGGACTGATAGCTTCCCGCAGTATTTT. This gives the protein CASSPPGTDSFPQYF. Full variable domain (remainder filled in from reference TRBV18 and TRBJ2-3): NAGVMQNPRHLVRRRGQEARLRCSPMKGHSHVYWYRQLPEEGLKFMVYLQKENIIDESGMPKERFSAEFPKEGPSILRIQQVVRGDSAAYFCASSPPGTDSFPQYFGPGTRLTVL.

The chain has TRBV7-6 and TRBJ2-7, with 8 bases identical to TRBD1. The germline V gene encodes CDR1 SGHVS and CDR2 FNYEAQ. The CDR3 contains 15 residues. The ends lost 6 bases at V and 1 base at J; junction bases unmatched: 8. CDR3 nucleotide sequence: TGTGCCAGCAGTCAGGACAGGGTTGGGTCCTACGAGCAGTACTTC. Protein product: CASSQDRVGSYEQYF.

The chain carries TRBV7-2 and TRBJ1-1; D gene ambiguous. The CDR3 runs to 14 residues. V was pared by 1 base and J by 8 bases, with 14 bases between. Germline lookup yields CDR1 SGHTA and CDR2 FQGNSA. The DNA for the CDR3 is TGTGCCAGCAGCTTAGGGCGTCGGGTCGGAGAAGCTTTCTTT. It is translated as CASSLGRRVGEAFF. The whole variable domain, filled in from reference TRBV7-2 and TRBJ1-1, reads GAGVSQSPSNKVTEKGKDVELRCDPISGHTALYWYRQSLGQGLEFLIYFQGNSAPDKSGLPSDRFSAERTGGSVSTLTIQRTQQEDSAVYLCASSLGRRVGEAFFGQGTRLTVV.

V and J are TRBV7-2 and TRBJ2-1; TRBD2 matches 14 bases. J gave up 10 bases and V 4 bases, and 15 bases lay outside the gene matches. This CDR3 has 18 residues. CDR1 SGHTA and CDR2 FQGNSA come from the germline V gene. CDR3 amino acids: CASSYYSGTSGRFWEQFF. The CDR3 DNA reads TGTGCCAGCAGCTATTACTCCGGGACTAGCGGGAGATTTTGGGAGCAGTTCTTC.

Ten or more counts support this clone. The chain joins TRBV7-3 to TRBJ2-3; unclear D gene. This CDR3 spans 14 amino acids. Trimming cost V 3 bases and J 2 bases, with 9 bases left between them. Germline assignment: CDR1 SGHTA and CDR2 FQGTGA. Here the CDR3 reads CASSLSRNTDTQYF. CDR3 coding DNA: TGTGCCAGCAGCTTGAGTAGAAACACAGATACGCAGTATTTT.

V usage is TRBV4-1 and J usage is TRBJ2-4; 7 nucleotides line up with TRBD1. The germline gives CDR1 MGHRA, CDR2 YSYEKL. Trimming removed 3 bases from V and 3 bases from J; junction bases left unmatched: 14. The CDR3 contains 18 residues. For the CDR3, the DNA is TGCGCCAGCAGCCAGGGTAGACAGGGTGTTCGAGGCAAAAACATTCAGTACTTC. The encoded protein is CASSQGRQGVRGKNIQYF.

This clone was seen a few times. The chain uses TRBV28 and TRBJ2-2, with D possibly being TRBD1 or TRBD2 (5 bases each). V was trimmed by 7 bases and J by 4 bases, leaving 10 bases between them. The CDR3 contains 13 residues. Germline values: CDR1 MDHEN, CDR2 SYDVKM. In DNA, the CDR3 is TGTGCCAGCACCAGGGAGAGCACCGGGGAGCTGTTTTTT. Its translation is CASTRESTGELFF.

The V call is TRBV10-1, the J call TRBJ2-3; D may match TRBD1 or TRBD2 (5 bases each). CDR3 size: 16 residues. Trimming cost V 2 bases and J 0 bases, with 12 bases left between them. Germline loops: CDR1 WNHNN, CDR2 SYGVQD (reference sequence). The CDR3 DNA follows: TGCGCCAGCAGTGAGGGGACCACATATAGCACAGATACGCAGTATTTT. Translation: CASSEGTTYSTDTQYF.

This clone was seen a few times. The CDR3 reads CASSDRTDSEQYF. The CDR3 DNA sequence: TGCGCCAGCAGTGACCGGACTGACAGCGAGCAGTACTTC. The J gene is TRBJ2-7, the V gene TRBV10-1; D is possibly TRBD1 or TRBD2 (5 bases each). Trimming pared 3 bases from V and 6 bases from J, leaving 12 bases between. The CDR3 loop spans 13 amino acids. Germline V gene sequence: CDR1 WNHNN, CDR2 SYGVQD (reference sequence).

This clone was observed many times. The chain links TRBV27 to TRBJ1-1, with TRBD1 matching 7 bases. The CDR3 totals 16 residues. Germline V gene data show CDR1 as MNHEY and CDR2 as SMNVEV (reference sequence). Unmatched junction bases numbered 12, after V lost 7 bases and J lost 1 base. The CDR3 reads CASNPVKTGTNTEAFF. In DNA form, the CDR3 reads TGTGCCAGCAACCCCGTCAAGACAGGGACGAACACTGAAGCTTTCTTT.

Here the CDR3 DNA reads TGTGCCAGAGGAGCCGGACCTGAAGCTTTCTTT. Amino acid sequence: CARGAGPEAFF. V gene TRBV30 combines with J gene TRBJ1-1; D unresolved. The CDR3 is 11 amino acids. Germline V gene data show CDR1 as GTSNPN and CDR2 as SVGIG (reference sequence). Trimming removed 8 bases from V and 6 bases from J, with 13 bases in between.

The rearrangement uses TRBV5-1 and TRBJ2-3; 13 nucleotides align to TRBD2. Germline V gene data show CDR1 as SGHRS and CDR2 as YFSETQ. The junction had 2 bases not matched to a gene; V was cut back by 4 bases and J by 0 bases. This CDR3 region has 16 residues. The CDR3 DNA sequence: TGCGCCAGCAGCACGGGACTAGCGGGGAGCACAGATACGCAGTATTTT. Translation gives CASSTGLAGSTDTQYF.

The chain has TRBV5-1 and TRBJ2-5, with 9 bases that match TRBD2. The CDR3 covers 19 residues. The germline gives CDR1 SGHRS, CDR2 YFSETQ. V shed 0 bases and J 5 bases; nucleotides not matched to a gene: 17. CDR3 loop: CASSLARLAGTGLGETQYF. CDR3 DNA: TGCGCCAGCAGCTTGGCCCGGCTAGCGGGGACCGGTTTGGGCGAGACCCAGTACTTC. The full variable domain, in which reference TRBV5-1 and TRBJ2-5 provide the parts outside the CDR3, is KAGVTQTPRYLIKTRGQQVTLSCSPISGHRSVSWYQQTPGQGLQFLFEYFSETQRNKGNFPGRFSGRQFSNSRSEMNVSTLELGDSALYLCASSLARLAGTGLGETQYFGPGTRLLVL.

Of note for this clone: A read error may produce the germline difference seen at one junction end. The chain uses TRBV7-2 and TRBJ2-3, with TRBD1 matching 9 bases. Germline V gene data show CDR1 as SGHTA and CDR2 as FQGNSA. The length of the CDR3 is 12 residues. CDR3 sequence (DNA): TGTGCCAGCAGCCAAGATAGGGACAGGGTGAATTTT. It yields the protein CASSQDRDRVNF.

V and J are TRBV5-1 and TRBJ2-7, with D hard to call. This CDR3 comprises 12 residues. In germline, CDR1 is SGHRS, CDR2 YFSETQ. V lost 0 bases and J lost 3, with 4 bases in between. CDR3 in DNA: TGCGCCAGCAGCTTGGGAGACTACGAGCAGTACTTC. Its protein is CASSLGDYEQYF. Using reference TRBV5-1 and TRBJ2-7 for the parts outside the CDR3, the full variable domain is KAGVTQTPRYLIKTRGQQVTLSCSPISGHRSVSWYQQTPGQGLQFLFEYFSETQRNKGNFPGRFSGRQFSNSRSEMNVSTLELGDSALYLCASSLGDYEQYFGPGTRLTVT.

This clone was observed a single time. The chain couples TRBV7-9 to TRBJ2-7; D ambiguous. Per the germline V gene, CDR1 is SEHNR and CDR2 is FQNEAQ (reference sequence). V was pared by 4 bases and J by 2 bases, with 12 bases between. The CDR3 is made up of 14 amino acids. The CDR3 here is CASSSNIGPYEQYF. CDR3 nucleotides: TGTGCCAGCAGCTCCAACATAGGCCCCTACGAGCAGTACTTC. The entire variable domain, with the rest obtained from reference TRBV7-9 and TRBJ2-7, is as follows: DTGVSQNPRHKITKRGQNVTFRCDPISEHNRLYWYRQTLGQGPEFLTYFQNEAQLEKSRLLSDRFSAERPKGSFSTLEIQRTEQGDSAMYLCASSSNIGPYEQYFGPGTRLTVT.

This clone was picked up a small number of times. The chain is built from TRBV2 and TRBJ1-2; D uncertain. This CDR3 spans 12 amino acids. Looked up from germline, CDR1 is SNHLY and CDR2 is FYNNEI. With 4 bases removed from V and 2 bases from J, the gap between germline ends came to 5 bases. The CDR3 region is CASSGQNYGYTF. The CDR3 nucleotides are TGTGCCAGCAGTGGGCAGAACTATGGCTACACCTTC. Together with reference TRBV2 and TRBJ1-2, the CDR3 gives the full variable domain: EPEVTQTPSHQVTQMGQEVILRCVPISNHLYFYWYRQILGQKVEFLVSFYNNEISEKSEIFDDQFSVERPDGSNFTLKIRSTKLEDSAMYFCASSGQNYGYTFGSGTRLTVV.